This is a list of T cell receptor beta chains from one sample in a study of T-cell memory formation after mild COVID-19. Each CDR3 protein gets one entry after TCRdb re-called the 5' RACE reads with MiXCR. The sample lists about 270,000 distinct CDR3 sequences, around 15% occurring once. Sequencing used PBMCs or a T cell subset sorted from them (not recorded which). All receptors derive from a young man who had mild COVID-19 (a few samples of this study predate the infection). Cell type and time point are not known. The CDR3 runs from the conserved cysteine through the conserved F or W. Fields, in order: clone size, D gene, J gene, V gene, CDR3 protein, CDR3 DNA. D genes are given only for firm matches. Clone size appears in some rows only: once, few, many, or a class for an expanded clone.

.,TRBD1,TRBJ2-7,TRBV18,CASSPQRGQGNEQYF,TGTGCCAGCTCACCACAGAGGGGACAGGGGAACGAGCAGTACTTC
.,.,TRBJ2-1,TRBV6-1,CASSEYPRDDEQFF,TGTGCCAGCAGTGAATATCCGCGGGACGATGAGCAGTTCTTC
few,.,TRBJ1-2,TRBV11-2,CASSDNNYGYTF,TGTGCCAGCAGCGACAATAACTATGGCTACACCTTC
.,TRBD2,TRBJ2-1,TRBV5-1,CASSAGGTSGGAGFF,TGCGCCAGCAGCGCGGGGGGGACTAGCGGGGGCGCCGGGTTCTTC
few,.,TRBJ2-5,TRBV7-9,CASSRLTLQGRETQYF,TGTGCCAGCAGCCGCCTTACCCTACAGGGAAGAGAGACCCAGTACTTC
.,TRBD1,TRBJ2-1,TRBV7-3,CASSPRDSPRGEQFF,TGTGCCAGCAGCCCCCGGGACAGCCCAAGGGGTGAGCAGTTCTTC
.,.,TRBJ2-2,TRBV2,CASSGIGSNTGELFF,TGTGCCAGCAGTGGGATAGGTTCCAACACCGGGGAGCTGTTTTTT
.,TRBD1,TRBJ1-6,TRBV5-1,CASSGDSVYSSPLHF,TGCGCCAGCAGCGGGGACAGTGTTTATAGTTCACCCCTCCACTTT
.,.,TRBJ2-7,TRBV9,CASSVGGANPYEQYF,TGTGCCAGCAGCGTAGGCGGGGCCAACCCCTACGAGCAGTACTTC
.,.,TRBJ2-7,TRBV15,CATSMLGREYEQYF,TGTGCCACCAGCATGTTGGGGCGCGAGTACGAGCAGTACTTC
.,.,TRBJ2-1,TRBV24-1,CATSDSSYNEQFF,TGTGCCACTTCCGACAGCTCCTACAATGAGCAGTTCTTC
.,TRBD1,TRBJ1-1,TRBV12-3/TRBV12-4,CASSSDRGLGTEAFF,TGTGCCAGCAGTTCCGACAGGGGGCTTGGCACTGAAGCTTTCTTT
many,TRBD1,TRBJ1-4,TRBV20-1,CSATGEWGEKLFF,TGCAGTGCCACAGGGGAATGGGGTGAAAAACTGTTTTTT
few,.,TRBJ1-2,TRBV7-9,CASSLRRGAYGYTF,TGTGCCAGCAGCTTGCGTCGAGGAGCCTATGGCTACACCTTC
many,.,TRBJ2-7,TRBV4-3,CASSQDWGQISYEQYF,TGCGCCAGCAGCCAAGATTGGGGGCAGATATCCTACGAGCAGTACTTC
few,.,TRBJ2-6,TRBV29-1,CSSWDSGANVLTF,TGCAGTTCATGGGACTCTGGGGCCAACGTCCTGACTTTC
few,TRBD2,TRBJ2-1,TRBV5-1,CASSLFPGGQYNEQFF,TGCGCCAGCAGCTTGTTCCCGGGGGGGCAATACAATGAGCAGTTCTTC
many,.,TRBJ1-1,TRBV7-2,CASSLDGTTNTEAFF,TGTGCCAGCAGCTTAGATGGGACAACGAACACTGAAGCTTTCTTT
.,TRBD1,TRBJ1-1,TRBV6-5,CASNHGTGALTEAFF,TGTGCCAGCAACCACGGGACAGGGGCCCTCACTGAAGCTTTCTTT
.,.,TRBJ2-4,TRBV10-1,CASSHPGGIQYF,TGCGCCAGCAGCCACCCTGGAGGCATTCAGTACTTC
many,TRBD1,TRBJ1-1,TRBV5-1,CASSEDQGARAFF,TGCGCCAGCAGCGAGGATCAGGGGGCGAGAGCTTTCTTT
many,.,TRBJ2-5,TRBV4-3,CASSLERTGGETQYF,TGCGCCAGCAGCCTCGAACGGACCGGGGGAGAGACCCAGTACTTC
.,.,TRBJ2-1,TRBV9,CASSSGTTSYNEQFF,TGTGCCAGCTCCTCCGGGACCACTTCCTACAATGAGCAGTTCTTC
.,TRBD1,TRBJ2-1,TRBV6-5,CASSYLGQGVEQFF,TGTGCCAGCAGTTATTTGGGGCAGGGGGTTGAGCAGTTCTTC
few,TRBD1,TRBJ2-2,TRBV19,CASRDLGQGMTGELFF,TGTGCCAGTAGAGACCTCGGACAGGGGATGACCGGGGAGCTGTTTTTT
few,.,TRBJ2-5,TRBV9,CASTKSGAGSQETQYF,TGTGCCAGCACAAAAAGTGGGGCGGGGAGCCAAGAGACCCAGTACTTC
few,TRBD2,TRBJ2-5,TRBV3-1,CASSQYYSGGQETQYF,TGTGCCAGCAGCCAATACTATAGCGGGGGGCAGGAGACCCAGTACTTC
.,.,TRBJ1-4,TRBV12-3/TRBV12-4,CASSLMGVGEKLFF,TGTGCCAGCAGTTTAATGGGGGTAGGCGAAAAACTGTTTTTT
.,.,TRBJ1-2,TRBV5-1,CASRFGAGERGYTF,TGCGCCAGCAGGTTCGGTGCAGGGGAGAGGGGCTACACCTTC
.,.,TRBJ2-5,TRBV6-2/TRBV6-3,CATRRETQYF,TGTGCCACCCGAAGAGAGACCCAGTACTTC
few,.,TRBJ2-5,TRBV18,CASSPGLKETQYF,TGTGCCAGCTCACCAGGTCTAAAAGAGACCCAGTACTTC
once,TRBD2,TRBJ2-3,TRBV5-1,CASSFRGGPADTQYF,TGCGCCAGCAGCTTCCGCGGGGGGCCCGCAGATACGCAGTATTTT
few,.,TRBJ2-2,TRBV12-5,CASGQPAGTVNTGELFF,TGTGCTAGTGGCCAACCAGCCGGGACGGTGAACACCGGGGAGCTGTTTTTT
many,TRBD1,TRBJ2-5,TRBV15,CATSRDKGTGFFSQYF,TGTGCCACCAGCAGAGATAAAGGGACAGGGTTTTTTTCCCAGTACTTC
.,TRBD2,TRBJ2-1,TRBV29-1,CSVGGGAYNEQFF,TGCAGCGTCGGCGGGGGGGCCTACAATGAGCAGTTCTTC
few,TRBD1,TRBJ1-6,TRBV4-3,CASSRGTGNSPLHF,TGCGCCAGCAGCCGGGGGACAGGGAATTCACCCCTCCACTTT
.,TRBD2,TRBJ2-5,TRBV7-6,CASSLLLAGTQETQYF,TGTGCCAGCAGCTTATTGCTAGCGGGTACACAAGAGACCCAGTACTTC
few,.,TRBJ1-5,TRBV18,CASSPQGDYQPQHF,TGTGCCAGCTCACCACAGGGGGACTATCAGCCCCAGCATTTT
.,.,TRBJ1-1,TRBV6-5,CASSPELNTEAFF,TGTGCCAGCAGTCCGGAATTAAACACTGAAGCTTTCTTT
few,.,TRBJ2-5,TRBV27,CASSKQGAQETQYF,TGTGCCAGCAGTAAACAGGGCGCCCAAGAGACCCAGTACTTC
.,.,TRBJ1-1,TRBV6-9,CASSYSGRNGGRYTEAFF,TGTGCCAGCAGTTATTCCGGGCGGAATGGCGGACGGTACACTGAAGCTTTCTTT
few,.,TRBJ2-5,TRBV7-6,CASSLSDYGGTQYF,TGTGCCAGCAGCTTATCTGATTACGGGGGGACCCAGTACTTC
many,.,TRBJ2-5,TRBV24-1,CATSDFRGEETQYF,TGTGCCACCAGTGATTTCCGGGGTGAAGAGACCCAGTACTTC
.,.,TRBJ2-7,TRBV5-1,CASSLGFSYEQYF,TGCGCCAGCAGCTTGGGGTTCTCCTACGAGCAGTACTTC
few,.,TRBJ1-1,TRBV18,CASSPRDYEAFF,TGTGCCAGCTCACCAAGGGACTACGAGGCTTTCTTT
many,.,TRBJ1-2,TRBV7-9,CASSLGGGTDNGYTF,TGTGCCAGCAGCTTAGGGGGCGGAACAGACAATGGCTACACCTTC
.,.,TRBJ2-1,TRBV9,CASSGQGFYNEQFF,TGTGCCAGCAGCGGTCAGGGGTTCTACAATGAGCAGTTCTTC
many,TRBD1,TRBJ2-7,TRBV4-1,CASSQDRDRSFYEQYF,TGCGCCAGCAGCCAGGACCGGGACAGGTCCTTCTACGAGCAGTACTTC
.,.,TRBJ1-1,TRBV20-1,CSAITPGNTEAFF,TGCAGTGCTATCACCCCTGGGAACACTGAAGCTTTCTTT